The following is a TCR beta chain sequence with its context. Its antigen remains unknown. TCRdb keeps only in-frame clones here, not all; method: immunoSEQ multiplex PCR. This table holds around 89,000 clones, 70% to 90% found once. These data originate in a study of T cell responses to AZD1222 COVID-19 vaccine. Findings and limits, study-wide: Reportedly, close to half of spike-specific TCRs are directed against unmutated variant regions. Baseline seropositivity characterized only a handful of AZD1222 recipients. Among the donors, most were white British and more were female, and clonal diversity was possibly underestimated. The study found vaccine-associated CD4 TCRs spanning spike, dominant at 160-218 and 743-854.

Looked up from germline, CDR1 is LNHDA and CDR2 is SQIVND (reference sequence). CDR3 length: 15 residues. V lost 0 bases and J lost 2, with 10 bases in between. The chain is built from TRBV19 and TRBJ1-2, with a possible D match to TRBD1 (5 bases). This TCR was sampled from an adult who received the AZD1222 COVID-19 vaccine. The sequences come from peripheral blood, collected 28 days after the second AZD1222 dose. This CDR3 is CASSIEGRRNYGYTF. In nucleotides, the CDR3 is TGTGCCAGTAGTATAGAGGGACGGAGGAACTATGGCTACACCTTC.